The rows below give T cell receptor beta chains drawn from one sample of a study of CD8 T cells in ankylosing spondylitis. Each CDR3 protein is one row after TCRdb ran MiXCR on the 5' RACE reads. The sample carries about 130,000 distinct CDR3 sequences, approximately 9.9% recorded once. The specimen sequenced was blood, either unsorted or a sorted T cell fraction (not recorded which). The receptors shown here come from a male donor with ankylosing spondylitis or in good health (not recorded which). Both conserved end residues are part of each CDR3. D genes are given only for firm matches. Clone size is shown for a subset of rows, as once, few, many or a class of expanded clone.

J	size	V	D	DNA	CDR3
TRBJ2-3	-	TRBV7-2	-	TGTGCCAGCAGCTGGGGTTTGGGCTACACAGATACGCAGTATTTT	CASSWGLGYTDTQYF
TRBJ2-1	many	TRBV7-2	-	TGTGCCAGCAGACTAGGCGGGCCACACAATGAGCAGTTCTTC	CASRLGGPHNEQFF
TRBJ2-7	many	TRBV7-3	-	TGTGCCAGCAGCCCATCCAGCGTAAAAGGCTACGAGCAGTACTTC	CASSPSSVKGYEQYF
TRBJ2-5	-	TRBV18	TRBD2	TGTGCCAGCTCACCAGCTCTAGCGGGTTCCCAAGAGACCCAGTACTTC	CASSPALAGSQETQYF
TRBJ1-6	many	TRBV6-6	-	TGTGCCAGCTCGGCAGGGGAGAATTCACCCCTCCACTTT	CASSAGENSPLHF
TRBJ1-2	many	TRBV6-1	-	TGTGCCAGCAGGGCACCGGGGGGCTATGGCTACACCTTC	CASRAPGGYGYTF
TRBJ1-1	-	TRBV5-1	-	TGCGCCAGCAGCTTTCATGGTTTAATGAACACTGAAGCTTTCTTT	CASSFHGLMNTEAFF
TRBJ2-7	many	TRBV5-1	-	TGCGCCAGCAGCTTGGTAGTCAGCCCCTACGAGCAGTACTTC	CASSLVVSPYEQYF
TRBJ1-5	many	TRBV20-1	-	TGCAGTGCTAGCTCGGGGGGATTCGATCAGCCCCAGCATTTT	CSASSGGFDQPQHF
TRBJ2-3	many	TRBV15	TRBD1	TGTGCCACCAGCCGAGGCGGACAGGGGGGAGATACGCAGTATTTT	CATSRGGQGGDTQYF
TRBJ2-3	many	TRBV11-2	-	TGTGCCAGCAGCCTATCCTATGGCATCACAGATACGCAGTATTTT	CASSLSYGITDTQYF
TRBJ2-2	many	TRBV4-1	-	TGCGCCAGCAGCCAAGATGGCCAGGCCCCCACGAACACCGGGGAGCTGTTTTTT	CASSQDGQAPTNTGELFF
TRBJ2-1	once	TRBV4-2	-	TGTGCCATCAGCCCTGGGGGACTGGGGTACAATGAGCAGTTCTTC	CAISPGGLGYNEQFF
TRBJ1-2	many	TRBV20-1	TRBD1	TGCAGTGCCACAGACAGGGGCCGGTATGGCTACACCTTC	CSATDRGRYGYTF
TRBJ2-1	many	TRBV20-1	TRBD2	TGCAGTGCGGCGACTAGCGGGAGTATCCATGAGCAGTTCTTC	CSAATSGSIHEQFF
TRBJ2-4	-	TRBV5-1	-	TGCGCCAGCAGCTTCGGTCAGAGCAAAAACATTCAGTACTTC	CASSFGQSKNIQYF
TRBJ2-3	-	TRBV5-1	TRBD2	TGCGCCAGCGGGCGGGAGGCACAGAGCACAGATACGCAGTATTTT	CASGREAQSTDTQYF
TRBJ2-3	many	TRBV5-1	-	TGCGCCAGCAGCTTGGCCGTAGCGGAGTACACAGATACGCAGTATTTT	CASSLAVAEYTDTQYF
TRBJ2-7	many	TRBV3-1	-	TGTGCCAGCAGCCAAGATAGTGGAACTTACGAGCAGTACTTC	CASSQDSGTYEQYF
TRBJ1-4	-	TRBV6-5	-	TGTGCCAGCAGTTACTCGAGACAGACTCCAACTAATGAAAAACTGTTTTTT	CASSYSRQTPTNEKLFF
TRBJ1-1	few	TRBV3-1	-	TGTGCCAGCAGCCAAGATCGTGGGCCTGAAGCTTTCTTT	CASSQDRGPEAFF
TRBJ2-1	many	TRBV11-2	-	TGTGCCAGCAGCGTTGGTAGCGGACGCTACAATGAGCAGTTCTTC	CASSVGSGRYNEQFF
TRBJ2-3	-	TRBV5-1	-	TGCGCCAGCTATCTCGGGGGTGCAGATACGCAGTATTTT	CASYLGGADTQYF
TRBJ2-5	many	TRBV5-1	-	TGCGCCAGCAGCTTGGAGGCTAGGCGAGAGACCCAGTACTTC	CASSLEARRETQYF
TRBJ1-3	many	TRBV5-6	TRBD1	TGTGCCAGCAGCTGGGGGACAGGAGGAAACACCATATATTTT	CASSWGTGGNTIYF
TRBJ1-5	many	TRBV6-2/TRBV6-3	TRBD1	TGTGCCAGCAGTCTGAGACAGGGTAATAGCAATCAGCCCCAGCATTTT	CASSLRQGNSNQPQHF
TRBJ2-3	many	TRBV5-1	-	TGCGCCAGCAGCTTGGTTAGCGACTACCTAGGACCCCATACGCAGTATTTT	CASSLVSDYLGPHTQYF
TRBJ1-1	-	TRBV10-3	TRBD1	TGTGCCATACTACAGGGACAGGGGTCTGAAGCTTTCTTT	CAILQGQGSEAFF